The present TCR beta chain was sequenced within a study of blood T cell repertoires in COVID-19. Study-level information: Some COVID-19 samples were acute and others convalescent; all came from the United States, Italy and Spain. Nucleic acid was either cDNA or gDNA, and it came from T cells, B-cell-depleted T cells, or PBMCs.

V was clipped by 5 bases and J by 4 bases, with 11 bases between them. This CDR3 region has 13 residues. CDR1 SEHNR and CDR2 FQNEAQ come from the germline V gene (reference sequence). The participants were between roughly 18 and 90 years old and came from about two dozen US areas. The method was immunoSEQ multiplex PCR; TCRdb's version includes in-frame clones alone and lacks a portion of them. The sample lists a few hundred thousand clones, over 75% occurring once. The chain is built from TRBV7-9 and TRBJ1-2; D remains unclear. Sequencing input: PBMCs or T cells enriched from blood (not recorded which). This clonotype was sampled from a woman between 40 and 55 years old with acute COVID-19. The CDR3 loop is CASSTSDGYGYTF. CDR3 in DNA: TGTGCCAGCAGCACAAGCGACGGCTATGGCTACACCTTC.